This T cell receptor (beta chain) was sequenced for a study of blood T cell repertoires in COVID-19. Membership in each cohort depended on participant-reported clinical history. Clones were sequenced by immunoSEQ multiplex PCR, and TCRdb holds only the in-frame ones, with some missing. The table has some 270,000 clones, 84% seen once; the top ten hold roughly 3.1%. The CDR3 length is 15 residues. CDR1 and CDR2 from the germline V gene are GTSNPN and SVGIG (reference sequence). Trimming shortened V by 4 bases and J by 0 bases, and 16 bases separated the two germline ends. Sequencing was carried out using PBMCs or T cells enriched from blood (not recorded which). V gene TRBV30 combines with J gene TRBJ2-7; possibly TRBD2 for D (5 bases). The clonotype was recovered from a man aged 50-59 years who had recovered from COVID-19. CDR3 DNA sequence: TGTGCCTGGATCCCCGAGGGCTGGACCTCCTACGAGCAGTACTTC. Its translation is CAWIPEGWTSYEQYF.